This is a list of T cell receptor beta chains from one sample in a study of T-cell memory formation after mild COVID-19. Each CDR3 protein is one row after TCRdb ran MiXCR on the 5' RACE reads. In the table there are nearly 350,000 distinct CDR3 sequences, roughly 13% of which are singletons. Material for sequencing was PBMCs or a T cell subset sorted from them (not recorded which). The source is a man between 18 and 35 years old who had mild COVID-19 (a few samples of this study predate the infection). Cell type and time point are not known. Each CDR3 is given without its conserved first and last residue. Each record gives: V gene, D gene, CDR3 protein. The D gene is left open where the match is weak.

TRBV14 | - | ASSQGFYRSEQY
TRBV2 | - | ASSEGRGGGYGYT
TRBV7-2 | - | ASSLVPLYGYT
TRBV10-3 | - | AISRTLSSYNEQF
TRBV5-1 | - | ASRTDPMNTEAF
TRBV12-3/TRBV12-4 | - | ASSFLQGGEAF
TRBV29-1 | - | SGDGYTDTQY
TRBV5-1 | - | ASSLAHGAPYGYT
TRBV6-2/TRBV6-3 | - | ARYQPQH
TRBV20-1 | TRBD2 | SAVAGTYNEQF
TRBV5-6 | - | ASARGEETQY
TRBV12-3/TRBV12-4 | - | ASQGNTGELF
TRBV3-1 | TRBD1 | ASSPGTGPGANVLT
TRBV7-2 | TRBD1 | ASSLGTGRGPYNSPLH
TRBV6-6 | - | ASSYSTENTEAF
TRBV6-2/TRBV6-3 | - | ASRPAGQAREQY
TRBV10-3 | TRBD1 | AISERTGGGGYT
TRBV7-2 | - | ASTSGPSRKGGYT
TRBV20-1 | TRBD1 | SARGPTGVDQPQH
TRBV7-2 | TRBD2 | ASSLGTSGGIVNEQY
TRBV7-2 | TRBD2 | ASSLFASGGRNTGELF
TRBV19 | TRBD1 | ASRRGQGETGELF
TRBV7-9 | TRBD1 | ANRGLGETQY
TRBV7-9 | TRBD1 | ASSSEDRRFGPLH
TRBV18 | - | ASSPQEGSVNEQF
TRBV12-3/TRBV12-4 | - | ASSPQTTSDEQF